The 21 T cell receptor beta chains reported below all come from one sample, sequenced in a study of shared clonotypes between healthy human individuals. Cells designated naive CD8 were CD45RO-negative and were positively selected for CCR7, with terminally differentiated effector memory CD45RA+ cells excluded. The method was immunoSEQ multiplex PCR; TCRdb's version includes in-frame clones alone and lacks a portion of them. The sample carries some 2,000,000 clones, about 95% recorded once. The source material was naive CD8+ T cells sorted from blood. The source is a man between 18 and 35 years old in good health.

The rearrangement uses TRBV10-3 and TRBJ2-7; possibly TRBD1 or TRBD2 for D (6 bases each). The V end lost 9 bases, the J end lost 2 bases, and 20 bases lay between the germline ends. The CDR3 runs 15 residues. Looked up from germline, CDR1 is ENHRY and CDR2 is SYGVKD. As DNA, the CDR3 is TGTGCCATTCAAGCCGCCGGAGGGGACACCTACGAGCAGTACTTC. Translation: CAIQAAGGDTYEQYF.

In its sample, this clone was seen once. This sample also contains other DNA sequences that code for the same CDR3. The J gene is TRBJ2-1, the V gene TRBV11-2, with D uncertain. This CDR3 is 12 amino acids long. Trimming removed 1 base from V and 5 bases from J, with 3 bases in between. CDR1 SGHAT and CDR2 FQNNGV come from the germline V gene. DNA for the CDR3: TGTGCCAGCAGCTTAGGGGACAATGAGCAGTTCTTC. It yields the protein CASSLGDNEQFF.

This rearrangement joins TRBV4-1 to TRBJ2-5; 10 bases line up with TRBD2. The CDR3 length is 16 residues. Germline assignment: CDR1 MGHRA and CDR2 YSYEKL. V lost 4 bases and J lost 4; bases outside the gene matches: 9. CDR3 coding DNA: TGCGCCAGCAGCCTGCGACTAGCGGGTTCCGGAGAGACCCAGTACTTC. Translating it yields CASSLRLAGSGETQYF.

A remark on this clone: Distinct nucleotide sequences in the sample also encode this CDR3. The V call is TRBV4-1, the J call TRBJ1-5; TRBD1 aligns across 7 bases. This CDR3 spans 16 amino acids. CDR1 and CDR2 (germline): MGHRA, YSYEKL. The V gene end was trimmed by 3 bases and the J gene end by 0 bases; junction bases not matched to a gene: 5. CDR3 residues: CASSQDRTYSNQPQHF. The CDR3 nucleotides are TGCGCCAGCAGCCAGGACAGGACTTATAGCAATCAGCCCCAGCATTTT.

This sequence joins TRBV27 and TRBJ2-5, with 10 nucleotides matching TRBD1. The CDR3 spans 16 residues. V trimming: 0 bases; J trimming: 3 bases; junction bases outside the gene matches: 4. Germline V gene data show CDR1 as MNHEY and CDR2 as SMNVEV (reference sequence). The CDR3 is CASSLSPGTGEETQYF. DNA of the CDR3: TGTGCCAGCAGTTTATCCCCCGGGACAGGGGAAGAGACCCAGTACTTC.

The V and J genes are TRBV9 and TRBJ2-1, with 7 bases aligning to TRBD2. Per the germline V gene, CDR1 is SGDLS and CDR2 is YYNGEE. Unmatched junction bases numbered 16, after V lost 0 bases and J lost 7 bases. The CDR3 length is 18 residues. Here the CDR3 reads CASSVDPTLGGWGNEQFF. The DNA for the CDR3 is TGTGCCAGCAGCGTAGACCCAACTCTCGGGGGGTGGGGAAATGAGCAGTTCTTC.

The CDR3 here is CASSSSGARYNEQFF. In nucleotides, the CDR3 is TGTGCCAGCTCCTCTAGCGGGGCCCGCTACAATGAGCAGTTCTTC. This chain connects TRBV27 to TRBJ2-1, with 9 bases that match TRBD2. Germline CDR1 is MNHEY and CDR2 is SMNVEV (reference sequence). The CDR3 loop spans 15 amino acids. V lost 8 bases to trimming and J lost 3 bases; unmatched junction nucleotides: 8.

This chain's CDR3 is CASSYETPLATEAFF. The DNA of the CDR3 is TGTGCCAGCAGTTACGAAACCCCGTTGGCGACTGAAGCTTTCTTT. This chain uses TRBV6-6 with TRBJ1-1; D gene uncertain. CDR1 and CDR2 from the germline V gene are MNHNY and SVGAGI (reference sequence). Trimming cost V 2 bases and J 5 bases, with 15 bases left between them. This CDR3 contains 15 residues.

The chain has TRBV7-9 and TRBJ2-5, with D unclear. The germline CDR1 and CDR2 sequences are SEHNR and FQNEAQ (reference sequence). This CDR3 region has 12 residues. V was trimmed by 4 bases and J by 6 bases, leaving 9 bases between them. The CDR3 loop is CASSWTSKTQYF. The CDR3 bases are TGTGCCAGCAGCTGGACGAGTAAGACCCAGTACTTC.

Concerning this clone: Other nucleotide sequences in the sample specify the same CDR3. CDR3 sequence reads: CASSQVPAVETQYF. The CDR3 DNA reads as TGCGCCAGCAGCCAAGTTCCAGCGGTAGAGACCCAGTACTTC. J is TRBJ2-5 and V is TRBV4-1; D might be TRBD2 (5 bases). Germline CDR1 reads MGHRA; CDR2 reads YSYEKL. This CDR3 comprises 14 residues. Trimming cost V 1 base and J 4 bases, with 10 bases left between them.

This chain links TRBV7-9 with TRBJ1-6, with D maybe TRBD1 (6 bases). Germline lookup yields CDR1 SEHNR and CDR2 FQNEAQ (reference sequence). The V and J ends lost 5 bases and 8 bases respectively, with 19 bases between them. The CDR3 loop spans 16 amino acids. This CDR3 reads CASSATGGARDSPLHF. Here the CDR3 DNA reads TGTGCCAGCAGCGCGACCGGGGGCGCGAGGGATTCACCCCTCCACTTT.

The chain combines TRBV7-9 with TRBJ2-1; D unresolved. The germline gives CDR1 SEHNR, CDR2 FQNEAQ (reference sequence). V was shortened by 5 bases and J by 0 bases, with 14 bases between the two germline ends. CDR3 length equals 16 residues. The CDR3 spells CASSTAAALSYNEQFF. CDR3 sequence (DNA): TGTGCCAGCAGCACGGCAGCTGCCCTCTCCTACAATGAGCAGTTCTTC. Drawing the rest from reference TRBV7-9 and TRBJ2-1, the complete variable domain is DTGVSQNPRHKITKRGQNVTFRCDPISEHNRLYWYRQTLGQGPEFLTYFQNEAQLEKSRLLSDRFSAERPKGSFSTLEIQRTEQGDSAMYLCASSTAAALSYNEQFFGPGTRLTVL.

V is TRBV4-1 and J is TRBJ2-1; TRBD2 agrees at 12 bases. This CDR3 region has 16 residues. J was trimmed by 7 bases and V by 0 bases; bases with no gene match: 4. Germline-derived CDR1 and CDR2 are MGHRA and YSYEKL. CDR3 sequence (DNA): TGCGCCAGCAGCCAAGAGGCACTAGCGGGGGGTAATGAGCAGTTCTTC. Translation gives CASSQEALAGGNEQFF.

A note on this clone: The sample has other DNA sequences that encode this CDR3 too. This chain links TRBV7-9 with TRBJ2-1; TRBD1 is a possible D gene (6 bases). Germline V gives CDR1 SEHNR, CDR2 FQNEAQ (reference sequence). Trimming took off 2 bases at V and 7 bases at J, with 6 bases between the two ends. The CDR3 spans 12 residues. The DNA for the CDR3 is TGTGCCAGCAGCTTAACAGGGAATGAGCAGTTCTTC. This translates into CASSLTGNEQFF.

The chain recombines TRBV6-1 with TRBJ2-7; TRBD1 agrees at 7 bases. The V gene end was trimmed by 7 bases and the J gene end by 4 bases; junction bases not matched to a gene: 13. Germline V gene lookup returns CDR1 MNHNS and CDR2 SASEGT. There are 15 residues in the CDR3. The DNA of the CDR3 is TGTGCCAGCAACCCGACAGGGTCGGACCTTTACGAGCAGTACTTC. It is translated as CASNPTGSDLYEQYF.

The chain employs TRBV29-1 and TRBJ2-7, with TRBD1 matching 9 bases. Trimming removed 5 bases from V and 2 bases from J; junction bases left unmatched: 4. There are 13 residues in the CDR3. Germline V gene lookup returns CDR1 SQVTM and CDR2 ANQGSEA. The CDR3: CSVQTGGTYEQYF. The CDR3 DNA follows: TGCAGCGTTCAGACAGGGGGGACCTACGAGCAGTACTTC.

This rearrangement joins TRBV11-3 to TRBJ2-1, with TRBD2 identical over 9 bases. V was pared by 2 bases and J by 8 bases, with 7 bases of the junction left unmatched. CDR1 SGHNT and CDR2 YENEEA come from the germline V gene. The CDR3 contains 15 residues. DNA of the CDR3: TGTGCCAGCAGCTTAACGAGCGGGAGGTTGGATGAGCAGTTCTTC. It translates to CASSLTSGRLDEQFF.

This chain links TRBV5-1 with TRBJ2-7, with 10 positions matching TRBD2. CDR1 and CDR2 from the germline V gene are SGHRS and YFSETQ. V shed 4 bases, J shed 5 bases, and the junction held 0 bases outside the gene matches. CDR3 length: 12 amino acids. The CDR3 reads CASSGTSDEQYF. The CDR3 DNA reads TGCGCCAGCAGCGGGACTAGCGACGAGCAGTACTTC.

The rearrangement links TRBV25-1 to TRBJ1-1; 7 bases match TRBD1. CDR1 is MGHDK, CDR2 SYGVNS, per germline. The CDR3 contains 13 residues. V lost 8 bases to trimming and J lost 0 bases; unmatched junction nucleotides: 3. The CDR3 coding sequence is TGTGCCAGCGGGGGGACAGTGAACACTGAAGCTTTCTTT. As protein: CASGGTVNTEAFF.

The chain employs TRBV18 and TRBJ2-1; possible D gene TRBD2, 6 bases. Germline V gene sequence: CDR1 KGHSH, CDR2 LQKENI. Trimming removed 3 bases from V and 2 bases from J, with 14 bases in between. The CDR3 has 16 amino acids. The CDR3: CASSPLTSLTYNEQFF. The CDR3 bases are TGTGCCAGCTCACCCTTGACTAGTCTAACCTACAATGAGCAGTTCTTC. Using reference TRBV18 and TRBJ2-1 for the parts outside the CDR3, the full variable domain is NAGVMQNPRHLVRRRGQEARLRCSPMKGHSHVYWYRQLPEEGLKFMVYLQKENIIDESGMPKERFSAEFPKEGPSILRIQQVVRGDSAAYFCASSPLTSLTYNEQFFGPGTRLTVL.

This clone is a singleton in its sample. This sample includes further DNA sequences coding for the same CDR3. The chain carries TRBV7-9 and TRBJ2-7; D unresolved. This CDR3 is 11 amino acids long. V was clipped by 4 bases and J by 4 bases, with 5 bases between them. The germline gives CDR1 SEHNR, CDR2 FQNEAQ (reference sequence). CDR3 nucleotide sequence: TGTGCCAGCAGCTCAACTTACGAGCAGTACTTC. It translates to CASSSTYEQYF.